This T cell receptor beta chain was captured in a study of regulatory T cells in long-lasting Graves disease. Study details: Under 3 months of antithyroid drugs had been taken by newly diagnosed Graves' patients.

Arm-PCR of CDR3 regions with iRepertoire HTBI primers generated TCR beta libraries. In the study's own analysis: From all samples, identification returned 11 to 15 TRBJ and about 60 TRBV segments. TCRdb redid the calling of the multiplex PCR reads with MiXCR, one entry per CDR3 protein. None of the V and J calls come from the authors' own analysis; TCRdb made them. There are hundreds of thousands of distinct CDR3 sequences in the sample; 16% occur only once, and around 12% lies in the top ten. This CDR3 region has 17 residues. Trimming at V came to 4 bases and at J to 2 bases, leaving 11 bases not matched to a gene. Looked up from germline, CDR1 is MDHEN and CDR2 is SYDVKM. Time point denoted: newly diagnosed GD, antithyroid drugs for less than 3 months. Extracted PBMC RNA gave rise to the TCR library. These data are also associated with another study on T cells in Graves' hyperthyroidism and ophthalmopathy. Per that paper: Every diagnosis used clinical symptoms, serum thyroxine and TRAb, thyroid ultrasound and orbital computed tomography.

This TCR came from a man between 18 and 29 years old with Graves disease. The chain has TRBV28 and TRBJ2-7; TRBD2 matches 10 bases. The specimen comprised peripheral blood mononuclear cells (PBMCs), sampled at new diagnosis, from a patient treated with antithyroid drugs. Here the CDR3 DNA reads TGTGCCAGCAGTTCCCCCTCCGGGACTAGCGTCCCCTACGAGCAGTACTTC. Translating gives CASSSPSGTSVPYEQYF.